This TCR beta chain is drawn from a study of blood T cell repertoires in COVID-19. Study-wide background: The United States, Italy and Spain provided the acute and convalescent COVID-19 samples.

In the source study's methods: Amplification with reference gene primers provided the estimates of nucleated cell counts. Sequencing was performed with immunoSEQ multiplex PCR; in TCRdb, only in-frame clones are kept and a portion is missing. That table is the source of V, J and clone size, and D and trimming were worked out from the DNA. Of roughly 230,000 clones in the sample, about nine tenths were seen once. In germline, CDR1 is KGHSH, CDR2 LQKENI. The CDR3 consists of 13 residues. The V gene end was trimmed by 8 bases and the J gene end by 4 bases; junction bases not matched to a gene: 4. This chain links TRBV18 with TRBJ2-1; 8 bases align to TRBD1. The sample taken for sequencing was peripheral blood. The source of this sequence is an older man with acute or convalescent COVID-19. CDR3 amino acids: CASRTGKYNEQFF. CDR3 coding DNA: TGTGCCAGCCGGACAGGGAAATACAATGAGCAGTTCTTC.